This T cell receptor (beta chain) was recovered during a study of human T cells and chemical hapten exposure. Overall study results and limits: There was no change with DPC sensitization in TCRs above 1 in 1000 frequency. It should be noted that donors had alopecia, so their immune response may differ from healthy people's.

About this clonotype itself: Its antigen remains unknown.

This sample's time point: patch test 1, 2 weeks after DPC sensitization. Treatment denoted: therapeutic diphenylcyclopropenone sensitization with weekly scalp DPC. From the RACE reads, TCRdb called clonotypes with MiXCR, one entry per CDR3 protein. The sample lists around 340,000 distinct CDR3 sequences; approximately 6.3% were seen once. Germline CDR1 and CDR2: MGHRA and YSYEKL. Trimming removed 2 bases at V and 7 bases at J, with 11 bases between. The CDR3 has 13 residues. The chain combines TRBV4-1 with TRBJ1-2; D is unresolved. The material was whole blood, obtained in connection with sensitization to the hapten diphenylcyclopropenone (DPC). The origin of this receptor is a woman in her late teens or twenties with alopecia areata. Some clones in this sample may be carry-over from other donors' samples. The CDR3 DNA sequence: TGCGCCAGCAGCCAACTACCCGGTCGTGGCTACACCTTC. Protein sequence: CASSQLPGRGYTF.